The rows below give T cell receptor beta chains drawn from one sample of a study of response to subunit inactivated influenza vaccine. TCRdb passed the RT-PCR reads through MiXCR, listing each CDR3 protein once. The sample carries some 550,000 distinct CDR3 sequences, approximately 22% recorded once. This sample also belongs to another study, concerning T cells expressing NK-cell markers.

Sequencing was performed on CD4+ T cells sorted from PBMCs, taken 11 to 12 days after vaccination. Source of these receptors: a man aged 50-60 years who received an inactivated influenza vaccine. CDR3s include the opening cysteine and the closing phenylalanine or tryptophan. D genes are given only for firm matches. Part of the rows lack a size; the others show once, few, many or a class for expanded clones.

clone_size	v_call	d_call	j_call	cdr3_aa	cdr3_nt
.	TRBV7-9	.	TRBJ1-5	CASSNSGQPQHF	TGTGCCAGCAGCAACTCAGGACAGCCCCAGCATTTT
few	TRBV29-1	.	TRBJ2-5	CSVEELAGQETQYF	TGCAGCGTTGAAGAGTTGGCGGGCCAAGAGACCCAGTACTTC
.	TRBV11-2	.	TRBJ2-1	CASSLGAGGGQFF	TGTGCCAGCAGCTTAGGGGCTGGGGGTGGGCAGTTCTTC
.	TRBV20-1	.	TRBJ2-5	CSARAPGSTFGETQYF	TGCAGTGCTAGAGCCCCGGGGTCGACCTTTGGGGAGACCCAGTACTTC
few	TRBV20-1	TRBD2	TRBJ2-5	CSANDLAGAETQYF	TGCAGTGCTAACGACCTAGCGGGAGCTGAGACCCAGTACTTC
.	TRBV20-1	TRBD1	TRBJ1-5	CSASPGTGHQPQHF	TGCAGTGCTAGCCCCGGGACAGGGCATCAGCCCCAGCATTTT
few	TRBV20-1	.	TRBJ2-7	CSARAIAVYEQYF	TGCAGTGCTAGAGCGATAGCCGTCTACGAGCAGTACTTC
few	TRBV7-9	.	TRBJ2-5	CASSPSIGETQYF	TGTGCCAGCAGCCCAAGTATCGGAGAGACCCAGTACTTC
.	TRBV15	TRBD1	TRBJ2-2	CATRLGQTREELFF	TGTGCCACCAGATTGGGACAGACGAGGGAGGAGCTGTTTTTT
.	TRBV12-3/TRBV12-4	TRBD2	TRBJ2-3	CATGRGRTDTQYF	TGTGCCACGGGGAGGGGCCGCACAGATACGCAGTATTTT
.	TRBV28	TRBD2	TRBJ2-7	CASSPSGTGSGEQYF	TGTGCCAGCAGTCCTAGCGGGACCGGGTCGGGCGAGCAGTACTTC
few	TRBV3-1	.	TRBJ2-1	CASSQASTPNEQFF	TGTGCCAGCAGCCAGGCTAGTACCCCAAACGAGCAGTTCTTC
.	TRBV30	.	TRBJ1-2	CAWSVKQNYGYTF	TGTGCCTGGAGTGTAAAACAGAACTATGGCTACACCTTC
many	TRBV6-1	.	TRBJ1-5	CASSPVQFNQPQHF	TGTGCCAGCAGCCCCGTTCAGTTCAATCAGCCCCAGCATTTT
.	TRBV29-1	.	TRBJ2-1	CSVEDQFGRSYNEQFF	TGCAGCGTTGAAGATCAGTTCGGACGATCCTACAATGAGCAGTTCTTC
.	TRBV7-7	TRBD1	TRBJ2-3	CASSQVGGADTQYF	TGTGCTAGCAGCCAAGTAGGGGGCGCAGATACGCAGTATTTT
few	TRBV7-9	.	TRBJ2-3	CASSLEGGLPTDTQYF	TGTGCCAGCAGCTTAGAAGGGGGACTTCCCACAGATACGCAGTATTTT
.	TRBV5-1	.	TRBJ1-2	CASRPQVVANYGYTF	TGCGCCAGCAGACCCCAGGTTGTCGCTAACTATGGCTACACCTTC
few	TRBV12-5	.	TRBJ2-1	CASGFASHNEQFF	TGTGCTAGTGGTTTTGCTTCGCACAATGAGCAGTTCTTC
.	TRBV24-1	.	TRBJ2-1	CATSDFRALNEQFF	TGTGCCACCAGTGATTTTAGGGCGCTAAATGAGCAGTTCTTC
many	TRBV28	.	TRBJ2-7	CASSLRSRGQFLEQYF	TGTGCCAGCAGTTTACGAAGTCGAGGTCAGTTTCTCGAGCAGTACTTC
.	TRBV4-3	TRBD2	TRBJ2-1	CASSQAREGYNEQFF	TGCGCCAGCAGCCAAGCGCGGGAGGGATACAATGAGCAGTTCTTC
many	TRBV7-2	.	TRBJ1-3	CASSLVFRGRGNTIYF	TGTGCCAGCAGCTTAGTTTTTCGGGGTCGTGGAAACACCATATATTTT
.	TRBV4-3	TRBD1	TRBJ2-1	CASSQDGQGAYNEQFF	TGCGCCAGCAGCCAAGATGGTCAGGGGGCCTACAATGAGCAGTTCTTC
few	TRBV7-9	TRBD2	TRBJ2-7	CASTLIAGGLRDEQYF	TGTGCCAGTACCTTAATAGCGGGAGGGCTTCGGGACGAGCAGTACTTC
few	TRBV20-1	TRBD2	TRBJ2-1	CSARGTSGVYNEQFF	TGCAGTGCTAGGGGTACTAGCGGGGTCTACAATGAGCAGTTCTTC
.	TRBV20-1	.	TRBJ2-5	CSVTPSQGLSVRETQYF	TGCAGTGTCACGCCCTCCCAGGGGCTGAGTGTAAGAGAGACCCAGTACTTC
.	TRBV20-1	.	TRBJ1-6	CSARQGILSSPLHF	TGCAGTGCTAGACAGGGGATTTTGTCTTCACCCCTCCACTTT
.	TRBV10-3	TRBD1	TRBJ2-7	CAIGKDRGVLYEQYF	TGTGCCATCGGGAAGGACAGGGGCGTTCTCTACGAGCAGTACTTC
.	TRBV9	TRBD1	TRBJ2-2	CASSEMGQRNTGELFF	TGTGCCAGCAGCGAGATGGGACAGCGCAACACCGGGGAGCTGTTTTTT
few	TRBV11-2	TRBD1	TRBJ2-5	CASSLGDRFQETQYF	TGTGCCAGCAGCTTAGGGGACAGGTTCCAAGAGACCCAGTACTTC
.	TRBV10-3	.	TRBJ2-5	CAIRVGETQYF	TGTGCCATCAGAGTTGGGGAGACCCAGTACTTC
few	TRBV11-2	TRBD1	TRBJ2-5	CASSFSGTGGRETQYF	TGTGCCAGCAGCTTCTCCGGGACAGGGGGCCGGGAGACCCAGTACTTC
.	TRBV20-1	TRBD1	TRBJ2-5	CSARDRGTGAWTQYF	TGCAGTGCTAGAGACCGCGGGACAGGGGCTTGGACCCAGTACTTC
few	TRBV7-2	.	TRBJ1-2	CASSPPLVGVNYGYTF	TGTGCCAGCAGCCCCCCTTTGGTGGGGGTTAACTATGGCTACACCTTC
.	TRBV7-2	.	TRBJ2-3	CASSLARERAGYF	TGTGCCAGCAGCTTAGCGCGAGAGCGGGCTGGGTATTTT
.	TRBV10-3	TRBD1	TRBJ1-5	CAIRTGGNQPQHF	TGTGCCATCAGGACAGGGGGCAATCAGCCCCAGCATTTT
few	TRBV28	.	TRBJ2-7	CASSSPDSYEQYF	TGTGCCAGCAGTTCCCCGGACTCCTACGAGCAGTACTTC
.	TRBV9	TRBD1	TRBJ2-3	CASSGRGQGTDTQYF	TGTGCCAGCAGCGGCCGAGGACAGGGGACAGATACGCAGTATTTT
.	TRBV4-1	TRBD2	TRBJ2-3	CASSQSPSGHTDTQYF	TGCGCCAGCAGCCAAAGCCCTAGCGGTCACACAGATACGCAGTATTTT
.	TRBV12-3/TRBV12-4	TRBD2	TRBJ2-1	CASRISGRIRGNEQFF	TGTGCCAGCAGAATTAGCGGGCGGATAAGAGGGAATGAGCAGTTCTTC
once	TRBV7-2	TRBD2	TRBJ2-1	CASSLAREANEQFF	TGTGCCAGCAGCTTAGCCCGGGAGGCCAATGAGCAGTTCTTC
many	TRBV18	.	TRBJ2-6	CASSPRGTGVGANVLTF	TGTGCCAGCTCACCGCGAGGGACCGGGGTCGGGGCCAACGTCCTGACTTTC
few	TRBV30	.	TRBJ2-7	CAWSVLGHLNKWAYEQYF	TGTGCCTGGAGTGTACTGGGCCACCTAAACAAGTGGGCCTACGAGCAGTACTTC
.	TRBV7-2	.	TRBJ2-7	CASSLTSAGAYEQYF	TGTGCCAGCAGCCTCACCTCGGCCGGGGCCTACGAGCAGTACTTC
few	TRBV6-2/TRBV6-3	TRBD2	TRBJ2-2	CASRRTSGGSGELFF	TGTGCCAGCAGAAGGACTAGCGGGGGCTCCGGGGAGCTGTTTTTT
few	TRBV7-2	TRBD2	TRBJ2-1	CASSLVAGGNEQFF	TGTGCCAGCAGCTTGGTAGCGGGAGGTAATGAGCAGTTCTTC
.	TRBV14	.	TRBJ1-1	CASSLLGPEAFF	TGTGCCAGCAGCCTTTTAGGCCCTGAAGCTTTCTTT
few	TRBV15	.	TRBJ2-1	CATSREGNVEQFF	TGTGCCACCAGCAGAGAGGGTAACGTTGAGCAGTTCTTC
.	TRBV15	.	TRBJ2-1	CATSRDVITSYNEQFF	TGTGCCACCAGCAGAGATGTCATTACTAGCTACAATGAGCAGTTCTTC